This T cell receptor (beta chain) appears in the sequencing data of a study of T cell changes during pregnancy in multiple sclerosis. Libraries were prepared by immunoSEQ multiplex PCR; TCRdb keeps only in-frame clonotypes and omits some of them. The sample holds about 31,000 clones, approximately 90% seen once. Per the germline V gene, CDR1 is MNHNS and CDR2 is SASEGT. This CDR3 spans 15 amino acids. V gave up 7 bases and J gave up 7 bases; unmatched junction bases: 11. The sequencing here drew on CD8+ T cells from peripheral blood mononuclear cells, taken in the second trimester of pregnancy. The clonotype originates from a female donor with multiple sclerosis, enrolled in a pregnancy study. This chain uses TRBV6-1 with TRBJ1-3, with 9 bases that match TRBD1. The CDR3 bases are TGTGCCAGCAACCGGGACAGGGATGCGTGGAACACCATATATTTT. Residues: CASNRDRDAWNTIYF.